A single sample gave rise to the 13 T cell receptor beta chains below, sequenced in a study of shared clonotypes between healthy human individuals. The table came from immunoSEQ multiplex PCR; TCRdb's copy has only in-frame clones and leaves some out. Counted here are nearly 2 million clones, just under 95% occurring once; the ten biggest clones make up 0.9% to 1.5%. CD8 cells regarded as naive lacked CD45RO, were positively chosen for CCR7, and omitted terminally differentiated effector memory CD45RA+ cells. Specimen: naive CD8+ T cells sorted from blood. The receptor set was obtained from a man between 18 and 35 years old in good health.

V is TRBV5-4 and J is TRBJ2-7; D tentatively reads TRBD1 or TRBD2 (5 bases each). This CDR3 has 13 residues. The V gene lost 2 bases and the J gene lost 6 bases, with 12 bases spanning the gap. Per the germline V gene, CDR1 is SGHNT and CDR2 is YYREEE (reference sequence). CDR3 residues: CASSFGTPREQYF. In nucleotides, the CDR3 is TGTGCCAGCAGCTTCGGGACCCCCCGCGAGCAGTACTTC.

V and J are TRBV29-1 and TRBJ1-2; 7 bases are a match to TRBD1. Germline CDR1 reads SQVTM; CDR2 reads ANQGSEA. The CDR3 has 12 residues. J gave up 5 bases and V 6 bases, and 6 bases lay outside the gene matches. In nucleotides, the CDR3 is TGCAGCGTAATGACAGGGAATTATGGCTACACCTTC. This encodes CSVMTGNYGYTF.

The chain has TRBV27 and TRBJ1-2; 7 nucleotides match TRBD1. The CDR3 is 13 amino acids. Germline assignment: CDR1 MNHEY and CDR2 SMNVEV (reference sequence). The ends lost 5 bases at V and 6 bases at J; junction bases unmatched: 6. CDR3 in DNA: TGTGCCAGCAGTCCCACAGGGGAACATGGCTACACCTTC. As protein: CASSPTGEHGYTF.

The chain employs TRBV7-9 and TRBJ1-4; D is undetermined. Trimming cost V 4 bases and J 8 bases, with 17 bases left between them. This CDR3 spans 15 amino acids. Germline V CDR1 and CDR2: SEHNR, FQNEAQ (reference sequence). CDR3 nucleotides: TGTGCCAGCAGCTCGCAGCCCCCGGGAGCAGAAAAACTGTTTTTT. This encodes CASSSQPPGAEKLFF.

The table lists this clone with a count of one. The chain employs TRBV5-4 and TRBJ1-2, with D perhaps matching TRBD1 (5 bases). The V gene lost 1 base and the J gene lost 3 bases, with 10 bases spanning the gap. The CDR3 contains 14 residues. The germline gives CDR1 SGHNT, CDR2 YYREEE (reference sequence). The CDR3, as DNA: TGTGCCAGCAGCTTGCTCGGGGGATACTATGGCTACACCTTC. It encodes CASSLLGGYYGYTF.

V usage is TRBV9 and J usage is TRBJ2-3, with D perhaps given as TRBD1 or TRBD2 (6 bases each). The V and J ends lost 3 bases and 5 bases respectively, with 10 bases between them. The CDR3 extends over 13 amino acids. Per the germline V gene, CDR1 is SGDLS and CDR2 is YYNGEE. CDR3 sequence reads: CASSGGAEDTQYF. In nucleotides, the CDR3 is TGTGCCAGCAGCGGGGGGGCCGAAGATACGCAGTATTTT.

V and J are TRBV25-1 and TRBJ1-1; TRBD1 is a possible D gene (5 bases). This CDR3 contains 14 residues. CDR1 is MGHDK, CDR2 SYGVNS, per germline. V lost 4 bases to trimming and J lost 0 bases, with 9 bases between them. The CDR3 bases are TGTGCCAGCAGTGGGGACGGTATGAACACTGAAGCTTTCTTT. Its protein product is CASSGDGMNTEAFF.

The V gene is TRBV4-1, the J gene TRBJ2-5, with D unclear. The V end lost 0 bases, the J end lost 4 bases, and 9 bases lay between the germline ends. The CDR3 runs to 14 residues. CDR1 MGHRA and CDR2 YSYEKL come from the germline V gene. DNA of the CDR3: TGCGCCAGCAGCCAAGAGGGCACTTCAGAGACCCAGTACTTC. Amino acids: CASSQEGTSETQYF.

This clone appeared once. J is TRBJ2-7 and V is TRBV5-6; no definite D call. Deletions cut 0 bases from V and 2 bases from J, with 12 bases between. The CDR3 totals 15 residues. The germline gives CDR1 SGHDT, CDR2 YYEEEE. CDR3 sequence reads: CASSLGAAGTYEQYF. CDR3 DNA sequence: TGTGCCAGCAGCTTGGGGGCCGCAGGAACCTACGAGCAGTACTTC.

This chain connects TRBV4-1 to TRBJ2-1; TRBD2 might be the D (5 bases). The CDR3 contains 12 residues. CDR1 and CDR2 (germline): MGHRA, YSYEKL. V lost 3 bases, J lost 7 bases, and 7 bases lay in between. The CDR3 nucleotides read TGCGCCAGCAGCCAGAGGGTGAATGAGCAGTTCTTC. Translation: CASSQRVNEQFF.

V and J are TRBV6-5 and TRBJ2-7; D possibly matches TRBD1 or TRBD2 (5 bases each). This CDR3 comprises 16 residues. CDR1 and CDR2 (germline): MNHEY, SVGAGI. V was shortened by 0 bases and J by 3 bases, with 15 bases between the two germline ends. CDR3 sequence reads: CASSYSIQAGSYEQYF. The CDR3 region has the DNA TGTGCCAGCAGTTACTCGATTCAGGCAGGGAGCTACGAGCAGTACTTC.

This clone was found a few times. The chain joins TRBV27 to TRBJ1-2, with D possibly matching TRBD1 (5 bases). The V end lost 2 bases, the J end lost 4 bases, and 14 bases lay between the germline ends. Germline lookup yields CDR1 MNHEY and CDR2 SMNVEV (reference sequence). This CDR3 has 15 residues. CDR3 DNA: TGTGCCAGCAGTTTAAGGGCAGGGAGCCTCTATGGCTACACCTTC. As protein: CASSLRAGSLYGYTF.

The gene calls are TRBV9 and TRBJ1-3, with D hard to call. The ends were cut back, 2 bases at V and 2 bases at J, with 8 bases in the middle. The CDR3 length is 14 residues. In germline, CDR1 is SGDLS, CDR2 YYNGEE. The DNA of the CDR3 is TGTGCCAGCAGCGTTGACGGGACTGGAAACACCATATATTTT. As protein: CASSVDGTGNTIYF.